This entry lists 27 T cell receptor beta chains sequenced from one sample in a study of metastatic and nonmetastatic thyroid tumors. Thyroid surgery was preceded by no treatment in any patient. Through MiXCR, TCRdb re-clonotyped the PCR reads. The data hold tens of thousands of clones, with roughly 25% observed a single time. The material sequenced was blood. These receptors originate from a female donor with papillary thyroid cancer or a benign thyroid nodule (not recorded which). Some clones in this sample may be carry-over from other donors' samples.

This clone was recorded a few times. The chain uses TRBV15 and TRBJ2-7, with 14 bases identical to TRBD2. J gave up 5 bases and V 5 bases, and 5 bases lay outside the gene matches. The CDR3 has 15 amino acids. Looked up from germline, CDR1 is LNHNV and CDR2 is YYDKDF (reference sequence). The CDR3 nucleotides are TGTGCCACCAGCCGAGGGACTAGCGGGAGCAACGAGCAGTACTTC. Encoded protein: CATSRGTSGSNEQYF.

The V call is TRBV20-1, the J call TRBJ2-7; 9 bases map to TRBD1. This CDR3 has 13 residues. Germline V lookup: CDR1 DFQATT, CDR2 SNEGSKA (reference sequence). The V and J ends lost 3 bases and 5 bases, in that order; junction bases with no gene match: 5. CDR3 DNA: TGCAGTGCTAGGGGGACAGGGAGGCACGAGCAGTACTTC. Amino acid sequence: CSARGTGRHEQYF.

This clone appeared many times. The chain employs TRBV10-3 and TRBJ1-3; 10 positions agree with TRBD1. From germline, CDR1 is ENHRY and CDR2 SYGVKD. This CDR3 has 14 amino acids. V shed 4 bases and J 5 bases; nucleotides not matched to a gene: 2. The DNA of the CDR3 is TGTGCCATCAGTGCGACAGGGGGCCGAAACACCATATATTTT. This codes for CAISATGGRNTIYF.

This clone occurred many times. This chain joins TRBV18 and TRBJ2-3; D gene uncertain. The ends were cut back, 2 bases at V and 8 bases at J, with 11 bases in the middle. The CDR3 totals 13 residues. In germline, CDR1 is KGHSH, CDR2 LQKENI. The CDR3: CASSPEGKSTQYF. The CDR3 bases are TGTGCCAGCTCACCAGAAGGGAAGAGTACGCAGTATTTT.

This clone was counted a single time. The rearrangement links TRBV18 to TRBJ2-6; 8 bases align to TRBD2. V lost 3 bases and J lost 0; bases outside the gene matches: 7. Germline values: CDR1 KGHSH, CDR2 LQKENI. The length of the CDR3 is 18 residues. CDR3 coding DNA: TGTGCCAGCTCACCTCTCCTAGCGGGTTTCTCTGGGGCCAACGTCCTGACTTTC. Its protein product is CASSPLLAGFSGANVLTF.

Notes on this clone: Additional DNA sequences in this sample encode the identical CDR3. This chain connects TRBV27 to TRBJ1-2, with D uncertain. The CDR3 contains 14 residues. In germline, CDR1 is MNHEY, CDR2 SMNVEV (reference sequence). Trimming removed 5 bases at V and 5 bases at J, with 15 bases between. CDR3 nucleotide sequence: TGTGCCAGCAGTCGGGAAAGTGGAGGATATGGCTACACCTTC. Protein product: CASSRESGGYGYTF.

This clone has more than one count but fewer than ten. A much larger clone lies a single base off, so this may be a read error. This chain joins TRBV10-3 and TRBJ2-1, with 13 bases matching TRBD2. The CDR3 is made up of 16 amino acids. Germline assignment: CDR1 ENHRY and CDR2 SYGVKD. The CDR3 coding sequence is TGTGCCATCAGCGCCGGGACTAGCGGGGTCTACAATGAGAAGTTCTTC. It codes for CAISAGTSGVYNEKFF.

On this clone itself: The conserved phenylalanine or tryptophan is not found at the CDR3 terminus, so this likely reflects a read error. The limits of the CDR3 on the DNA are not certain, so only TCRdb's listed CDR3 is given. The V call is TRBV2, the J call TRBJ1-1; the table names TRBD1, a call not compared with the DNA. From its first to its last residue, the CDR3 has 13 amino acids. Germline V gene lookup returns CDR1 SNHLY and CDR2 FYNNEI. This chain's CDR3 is CATQPGSGPESFL.

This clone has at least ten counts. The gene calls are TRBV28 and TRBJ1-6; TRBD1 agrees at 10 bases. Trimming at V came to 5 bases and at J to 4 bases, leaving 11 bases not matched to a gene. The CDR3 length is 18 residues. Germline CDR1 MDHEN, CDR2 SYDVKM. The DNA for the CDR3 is TGTGCCAGCAGTGGAGGACAGGGGGACGGCCAATATAATTCACCCCTCCACTTT. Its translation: CASSGGQGDGQYNSPLHF.

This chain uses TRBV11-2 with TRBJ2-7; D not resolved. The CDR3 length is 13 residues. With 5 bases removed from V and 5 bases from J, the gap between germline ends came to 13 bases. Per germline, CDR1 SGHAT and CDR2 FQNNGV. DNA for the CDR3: TGTGCCAGCAGCCCAAGAACCGGCCACGAGCAGTACTTC. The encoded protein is CASSPRTGHEQYF.

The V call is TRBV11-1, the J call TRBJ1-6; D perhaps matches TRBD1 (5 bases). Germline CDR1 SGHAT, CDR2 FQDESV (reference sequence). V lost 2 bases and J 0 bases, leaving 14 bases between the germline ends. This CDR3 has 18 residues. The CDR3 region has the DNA TGTGCCAGCAGCTTAAGGGCCCGGGGGAGCTCCTATAATTCACCCCTCCACTTT. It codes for CASSLRARGSSYNSPLHF.

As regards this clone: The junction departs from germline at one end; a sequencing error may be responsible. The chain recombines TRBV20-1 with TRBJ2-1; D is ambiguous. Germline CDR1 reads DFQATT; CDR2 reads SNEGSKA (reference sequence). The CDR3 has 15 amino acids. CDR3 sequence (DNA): TGCAGTGCTTCAGAACTGACCAGGTCCTGCAATGATCAGTTCTTC. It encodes CSASELTRSCNDQFF.

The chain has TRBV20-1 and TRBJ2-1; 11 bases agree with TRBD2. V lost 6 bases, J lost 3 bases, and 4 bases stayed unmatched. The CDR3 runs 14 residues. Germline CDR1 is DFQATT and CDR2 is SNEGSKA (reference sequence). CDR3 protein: CSAKLAGDYNEQFF. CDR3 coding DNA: TGCAGTGCGAAACTAGCGGGAGACTACAATGAGCAGTTCTTC.

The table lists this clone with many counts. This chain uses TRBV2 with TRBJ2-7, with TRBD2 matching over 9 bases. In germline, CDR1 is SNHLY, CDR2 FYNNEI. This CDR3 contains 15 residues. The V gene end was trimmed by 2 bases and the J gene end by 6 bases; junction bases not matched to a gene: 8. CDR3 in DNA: TGTGCCAGCAGTGAAAGTTCTAGCGGGATCGGCGAGCAGTACTTC. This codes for CASSESSSGIGEQYF.

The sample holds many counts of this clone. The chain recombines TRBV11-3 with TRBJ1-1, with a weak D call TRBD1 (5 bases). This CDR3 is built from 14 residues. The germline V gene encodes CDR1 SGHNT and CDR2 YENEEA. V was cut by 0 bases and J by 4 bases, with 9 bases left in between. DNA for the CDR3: TGTGCCAGCAGCTTAGAGGGGGAGAGCACTGAAGCTTTCTTT. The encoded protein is CASSLEGESTEAFF.

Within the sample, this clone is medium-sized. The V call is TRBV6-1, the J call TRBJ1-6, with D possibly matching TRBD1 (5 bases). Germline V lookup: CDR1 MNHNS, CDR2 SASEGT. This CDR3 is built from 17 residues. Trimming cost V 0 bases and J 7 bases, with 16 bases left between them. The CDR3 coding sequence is TGTGCCAGCAGTGAAGCGCTGTCAGGGAGGGAGAATTCACCCCTCCACTTT. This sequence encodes CASSEALSGRENSPLHF.

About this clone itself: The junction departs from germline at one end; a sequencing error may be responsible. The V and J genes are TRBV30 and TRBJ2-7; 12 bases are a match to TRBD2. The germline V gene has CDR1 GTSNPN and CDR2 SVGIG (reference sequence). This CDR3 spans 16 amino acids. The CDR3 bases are TGTGCCTGGAGTGTACCTCCTAGCGGGAGGGAGTACGTGCAGTACTTC. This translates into CAWSVPPSGREYVQYF.

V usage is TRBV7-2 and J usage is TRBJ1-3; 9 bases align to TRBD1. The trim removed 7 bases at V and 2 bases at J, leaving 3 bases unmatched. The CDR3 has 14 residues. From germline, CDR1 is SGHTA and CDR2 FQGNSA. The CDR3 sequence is CASTRTGAGNTIYF. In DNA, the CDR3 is TGTGCCAGCACAAGGACAGGGGCTGGAAACACCATATATTTT.

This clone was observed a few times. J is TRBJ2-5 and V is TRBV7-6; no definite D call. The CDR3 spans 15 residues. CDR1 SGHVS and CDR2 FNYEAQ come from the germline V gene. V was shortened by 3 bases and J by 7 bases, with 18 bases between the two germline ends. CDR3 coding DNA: TGTGCCAGCAGCTTGATTAAGGGCTTGGGTGGGACCCAGTACTTC. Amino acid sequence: CASSLIKGLGGTQYF.

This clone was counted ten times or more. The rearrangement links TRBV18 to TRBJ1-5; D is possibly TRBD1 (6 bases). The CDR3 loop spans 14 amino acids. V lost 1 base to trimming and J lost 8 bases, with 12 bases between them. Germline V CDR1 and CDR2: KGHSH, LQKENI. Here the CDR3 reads CASSPRARQEPQHF. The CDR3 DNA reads TGTGCCAGCTCACCACGGGCCAGACAGGAGCCCCAGCATTTT.

CDR3 in DNA: TGCGCCAGCAGCTTGGACGGGAGGCCCGACACCGGGGAGCTGTTTTTT. Translating gives CASSLDGRPDTGELFF. The chain recombines TRBV5-1 with TRBJ2-2; 7 bases align to TRBD2. Germline CDR1 SGHRS, CDR2 YFSETQ. The CDR3 spans 16 residues. Trimming took 0 bases from V and 3 from J; bases not matched to a gene: 5.

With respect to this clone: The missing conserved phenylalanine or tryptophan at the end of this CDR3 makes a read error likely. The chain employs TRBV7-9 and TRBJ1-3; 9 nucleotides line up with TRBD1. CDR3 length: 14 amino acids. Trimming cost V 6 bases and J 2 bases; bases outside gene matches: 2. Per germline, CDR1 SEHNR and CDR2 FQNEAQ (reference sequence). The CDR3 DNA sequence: TGTGCCAGCAGAAGGGACAGGGCTGGAAACACCATATATATT. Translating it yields CASRRDRAGNTIYI.

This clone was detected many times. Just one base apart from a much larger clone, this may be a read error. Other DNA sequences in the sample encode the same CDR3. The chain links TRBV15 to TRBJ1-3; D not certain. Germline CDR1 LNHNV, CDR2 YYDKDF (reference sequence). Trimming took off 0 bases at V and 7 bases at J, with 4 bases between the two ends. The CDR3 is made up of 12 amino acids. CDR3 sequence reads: CATSRDRNTIYF. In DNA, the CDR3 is TGTGCCACCAGCAGAGATAGGAACACCATATATTTT.

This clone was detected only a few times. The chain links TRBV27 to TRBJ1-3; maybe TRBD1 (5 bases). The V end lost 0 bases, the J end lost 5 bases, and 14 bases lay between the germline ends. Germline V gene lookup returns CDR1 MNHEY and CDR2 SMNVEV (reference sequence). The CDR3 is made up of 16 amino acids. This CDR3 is CASSLSTGPARNTIYF. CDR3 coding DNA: TGTGCCAGCAGTTTATCAACAGGACCAGCGCGAAACACCATATATTTT.

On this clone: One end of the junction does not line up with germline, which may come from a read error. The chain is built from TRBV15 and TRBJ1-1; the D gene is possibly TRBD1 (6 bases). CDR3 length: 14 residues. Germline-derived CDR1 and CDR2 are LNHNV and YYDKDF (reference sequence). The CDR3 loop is CATSRAPGAAEACF. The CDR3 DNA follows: TGTGCCACCAGCAGAGCACCGGGGGCGGCTGAAGCTTGCTTT.

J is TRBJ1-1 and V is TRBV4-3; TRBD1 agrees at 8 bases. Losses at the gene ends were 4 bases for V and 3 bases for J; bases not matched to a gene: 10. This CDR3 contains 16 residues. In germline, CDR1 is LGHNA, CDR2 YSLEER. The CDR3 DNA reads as TGCGCCAGCAGCCCGGACAGGGTTTATCCCGACACTGAAGCTTTCTTT. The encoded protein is CASSPDRVYPDTEAFF.

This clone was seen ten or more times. CDR3 DNA: TGTGCCAGCAGCGAGGACAGTAGCTCCTACGAGCAGTACTTC. Protein sequence: CASSEDSSSYEQYF. The rearrangement links TRBV6-2 or TRBV6-3 to TRBJ2-7, with D tentatively TRBD1 (6 bases). V was pared by 6 bases and J by 0 bases, with 12 bases between. Germline loops: CDR1 MNHEY, CDR2 SVGEGT. This CDR3 comprises 14 residues.